This T cell receptor (beta chain) was captured in a study of PD-1 blockade in classical Hodgkin lymphoma (dated by TCRdb to the early 2020s). Describing the broader study: Nivolumab dosing was 3 mg/kg intravenously every 2 weeks, continuing until either disease progression or unacceptable toxicity. The study used TCR beta sequencing and CyTOF to define a peripheral blood immune signature of response to PD-1 blockade in classical Hodgkin lymphoma.

Reading the germline V gene (reference sequence) gives CDR1 SEHNR and CDR2 FQNEAQ. V loses 7 bases, J loses 11 bases, and the germline ends lie 20 bases apart. The CDR3 has 13 amino acids, counting the end cysteine and phenylalanine. Only the CDR3 DNA is retained, 39 bases long and in frame from the first base. Overall results and qualifications from the work: Trial patients achieving complete response had baseline diversity similar to newly diagnosed patients, whereas partial responders and progressors had significantly lower diversity. Baseline TCR diversity was reported as lower in newly diagnosed patients than in healthy donors, and lower still in relapsed/refractory patients. The study was limited to a single clinical trial cohort, and causes of repertoire differences, possibly disease activity or prior therapy, remained undefined. A significant rise by C4D1 was seen in CD4+ but not CD8+ TCR diversity (p=0.0027 vs p=0.16), with the rise being most apparent in complete responders (p=0.02). Lower diversity was observed in patients in whom nivolumab was started less than 1 year after ASCT, and these patients were excluded from later analyses so that confounding by immune reconstitution would be avoided.

Comment on this clone: Its cognate antigen has yet to be identified. Per-base quality was not reported, and no clone a single base away is much larger than it.

Genomic DNA was isolated using the Qiagen DNeasy kit from unsorted PBMCs as well as from negatively selected CD4+ and CD8+ fractions. TCR beta CDR3 regions were subjected to amplification by immunoSEQ multiplex PCR with primers that anneal to V and J segments. A synthetic immune receptor repertoire was used to minimize amplification bias, and remaining bias was computationally removed after sequencing. Per the authors' processing: Repertoire diversity was quantified as the Shannon entropy index using custom Python scripts. Unsorted, CD4+ and CD8+ repertoires were examined separately, except in combined analyses, for which CD4+ and CD8+ sequences were merged in silico. Clonal expansion was defined as a frequency increase of at least 2-fold after treatment compared with C1D1, and clones undetected at baseline were assigned a pseudocount of 0.5. Clones with 0 or 1 copy at C1D1 were classified as singleton clones, and clones with 2 or more copies were classified as non-singleton clones. By matching protein sequences in sorted samples from the same patient, clones expanded in unsorted samples were annotated as CD4+, CD8+ or unknown. Wilcoxon tests on paired samples were used to test changes in diversity from C1D1 to C4D1. TCRdb provides this immuneACCESS table in a form limited to in-frame rearrangements. Some clones are lacking; in checked studies, under half of them reflect an unresolved V gene, and why the rest are absent is not known. The V and J calls and clone size were taken over from that table, and D and trimming were inferred from the DNA. The sample data list around 66,000 clones, and around 91% of these were observed just once. The biggest ten clones account for about 15% of the sample.

This sample's time point label indicates: cycle 1 day 1 (C1D1), immediately before nivolumab initiation. Every trial patient had relapsed following autologous stem cell transplantation, and prior brentuximab vedotin exposure was what differed among cohorts A, B and C. The trial cohort comprised more than 55 patients with relapsed/refractory classical Hodgkin lymphoma whose best overall responses were complete response, partial response or progressive disease. Trial patients were treated with single-agent nivolumab in the multi-cohort phase II CheckMate 205 trial. An independent review committee assessed best overall response using the 2007 International Working Group response criteria. Trial PBMCs were collected immediately before nivolumab initiation (C1D1) and during therapy at cycle 2 day 1 and cycle 4 day 1. After peripheral blood was drawn into 8 mL Vacutainer Cell Preparation Tubes, PBMCs were isolated by centrifugation and then cryopreserved.

This sequence originates from a human donor with classical Hodgkin lymphoma. The sample was peripheral blood mononuclear cells (PBMCs), taken at baseline. The sequence links TRBV7-9 to TRBJ1-1; the D gene identity is not certain. The bases read TGTGCCAGCACTCTATCCGGTACGGTGAGGGCTTTCTTT. Its protein is CASTLSGTVRAFF.